This TCR beta chain was profiled in a study of blood T cell repertoires in COVID-19. Study background: PBMCs, B-cell-depleted T cells, or T cells were the source of the cDNA or gDNA that made up the material.

Ages ranged from about 18 to 100 years, with residence in around 24 US areas. Participants had their cohort set by participant-reported clinical history. Germline CDR1 MNHEY, CDR2 SVGAGI. This CDR3 region has 16 residues. The ends lost 0 bases at V and 6 bases at J; junction bases unmatched: 7. The assay was immunoSEQ multiplex PCR, and TCRdb's table has in-frame clones only and misses some. The profile shows fewer than 250,000 clones, about 87% of them singletons. This sequence joins TRBV6-5 and TRBJ2-1, with 8 positions matching TRBD2. The sequence derives from a woman aged 25 to 39 with acute COVID-19. Sequenced material: PBMCs or T cells enriched from blood (not recorded which). CDR3 bases: TGTGCCAGCAGTTACTCGACGACTAGCGATGGCAATGAGCAGTTCTTC. Its translation: CASSYSTTSDGNEQFF.